This TCR beta chain was retrieved from a study of blood T cell repertoires in COVID-19. Across the study: The United States, Italy and Spain supplied acute and convalescent COVID-19 samples. PBMCs, B-cell-depleted T cells, or T cells provided the cDNA or gDNA that made up the material.

Per the original data handling: Estimation of nucleated cell counts relied on the amplification of reference gene primers. The repertoire was sequenced with immunoSEQ multiplex PCR; TCRdb's copy has only in-frame clones and lacks some. That table gives V, J and clone size, and the DNA gave D and trimming. The sample gives about 44,000 clones, roughly nine tenths of which show up once; 15% is in the top ten. The CDR3 contains 14 residues. The germline gives CDR1 SGHRS, CDR2 YFSETQ. Trimming removed 4 bases from V and 6 bases from J, with 14 bases in between. The V and J genes are TRBV5-1 and TRBJ2-1; D perhaps matches TRBD2 (6 bases). Sequencing was carried out using peripheral blood. The source of this sequence is a man between 70 and 80 years old with active COVID-19. In DNA form, the CDR3 reads TGCGCCAGCAGCCCCCGTGGGGGGACCAATGAGCAGTTCTTC. Translation: CASSPRGGTNEQFF.